The clone carrying this T cell receptor beta chain was counted between two and nine times. Its target is not known. This sample was included in a study of blood T cells in healthy people across ages. Combining a sample-barcoded 5' primer with a J-beta primer mix, a second PCR ran for roughly 7 to 12 cycles. Researchers report that a template-switch adaptor with 12 random nucleotides tagged each cDNA molecule. TCRdb processed the 5' RACE reads anew with MiXCR; each CDR3 protein has one entry. The sample comprises around 800,000 distinct CDR3 sequences, roughly 44% of which are singletons, and around 18% rests with the top ten. V lost 5 bases, J lost 3 bases, and 7 bases stayed unmatched. Germline-derived CDR1 and CDR2 are MGHDK and SYGVNS. The CDR3 is made up of 15 amino acids. Overall study findings and caveats: CMV status of donors was unknown, possibly confounding expanded clonotype changes.

This TCR came from a man aged 60-69 years in good health. Sequences were obtained from blood. The chain couples TRBV25-1 to TRBJ2-3; 8 nucleotides align to TRBD1. The CDR3 loop reads CASSRGQGRTDTQYF. DNA of the CDR3: TGTGCCAGCAGTAGAGGACAGGGTAGAACAGATACGCAGTATTTT.